The source of this TCR beta chain is a study of T cell responses to AZD1222 COVID-19 vaccine listed by TCRdb under 2021. Regarding the study in general: A total of 233 trial participants underwent TCR sequencing, of whom some 210 received two doses of AZD1222 and about 25 received two doses of the MenACWY control vaccine. Trial participants were enrolled by age into 18-55, 56-69 and 70-plus year subgroups, with approximately 150, 30 and 60 TCR-sequenced participants respectively. Beyond this particular receptor, the publication reports: The whole spike protein was spanned by vaccine-associated CD4 TCRs, and dominant responses were seen in regions 160-218 and 743-854. Because no day 14 peak-response samples were available, repertoires were characterized only after the peak T cell response. Conclusions about previously exposed vaccinees are limited, since just 6 or 7 AZD1222 recipients were seropositive for SARS-CoV-2 at baseline. After two AZD1222 doses, spike-specific TCR breadth and depth were significantly higher than at day 0 and than in MenACWY recipients. In the small 56-69-year group, the increase in depth fell short of significance, most likely because of low power. Reportedly, almost half of the unique spike-specific TCRs recognized epitopes lying outside the regions that are mutated in the B.1.351 and B.1.1.7 variants. Most participants were white British and females outnumbered males, and the authors suggested that clonal diversity may have been underestimated.

From V the trimming removes 3 bases and from J it removes 4 bases, while the gene matches leave 8 bases of the junction unaccounted for. Via the germline V gene, CDR1 is SGHDT and CDR2 YYEEEE. The CDR3 numbers 16 residues from cysteine through phenylalanine. Only CDR3 DNA remains: 48 bases, in frame from the first base. The CDR3 regions of human TCRbeta chains were subjected to immunosequencing. The source study handled its data this way. TCRs in the repertoires were compared against a reference library of SARS-CoV-2-specific TCRs that had been generated with the MIRA antigen-specificity platform. Breadth was defined as the fraction of unique TCRs that were SARS-CoV-2-associated. Depth was defined as the fraction of total T cells that were SARS-CoV-2-associated. Each spike-specific TCR was assigned to its reactive spike region and to a CD4 or CD8 class using the MIRA data. Log10-transformed breadth and depth values were compared by one-way ANOVA with Sidak's multiple comparisons tests. Drawn from immuneACCESS, this table holds only the in-frame rearrangements with V and J called that TCRdb kept. Clones are partly lost; checked studies trace under half to an unresolved V gene and leave the rest unexplained. That table supplies the V and J calls and clone size; D and trimming were determined from the DNA. For this sample there are 100,000 to 150,000 clones; just over 90% appear just once. The ten largest make up about 1.1% of the sample.

A few counts support this clone. This receptor's antigen is unknown. The input lacks base qualities; no much larger clone sits a single base away. The meaning of the sample's time point label: about 28 days (+/-7) after the second vaccine dose. AZD1222 recipients given second doses at about 4 weeks or at about 12 weeks were pooled, since spike-specific TCR depth and breadth were not found to differ between the two schedules. Vaccinee samples were obtained from the UK trials COV001 and COV002, which included a single-blind randomized controlled phase 2/3 trial of AZD1222 (ChAdOx1 nCoV-19) in healthy adults. Trial participant PBMC samples were collected at day 0 and day 28 after the second dose for TCRbeta chain sequencing.

The chain is assembled from TRBV5-6 and TRBJ2-7; 12 central bases correspond to TRBD1. The source of this sequence is an adult who received the AZD1222 COVID-19 vaccine. Source: peripheral blood, taken 28 days after the second AZD1222 dose. Read as DNA, the sequence is TGTGCCAGCAGCTCCCCCCCGGGACAGGGGGCTTACGAGCAGTACTTC. This codes for CASSSPPGQGAYEQYF.